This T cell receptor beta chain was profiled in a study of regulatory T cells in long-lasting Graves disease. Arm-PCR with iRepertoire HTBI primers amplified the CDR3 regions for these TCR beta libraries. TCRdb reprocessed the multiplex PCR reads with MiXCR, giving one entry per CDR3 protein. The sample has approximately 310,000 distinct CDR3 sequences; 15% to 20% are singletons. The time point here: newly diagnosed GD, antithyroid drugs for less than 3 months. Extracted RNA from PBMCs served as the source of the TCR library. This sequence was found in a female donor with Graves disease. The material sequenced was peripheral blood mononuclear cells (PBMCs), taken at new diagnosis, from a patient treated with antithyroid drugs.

The CDR3 protein is CAGIGSYGYTF. The CDR3 DNA is TGTGCCGGAATTGGGTCTTATGGCTACACCTTC. This chain uses TRBV6-1 with TRBJ1-2; no clear D gene. Trimming took 11 bases from V and 5 from J, leaving 12 bases between them. The CDR3 contains 11 residues. Germline CDR1 reads MNHNS; CDR2 reads SASEGT.